The sequence of this TCR beta chain was determined in a study of cytomegalovirus exposure and HLA in healthy donors. About this clone itself: The target antigen is unknown.

The primer mix had 60 Vbeta and 13 Jbeta primers. TCRdb's table, derived via immunoSEQ multiplex PCR, lists solely in-frame clones and lacks some. The table records 150,000 or so clones, over 60% of them present only once. Germline loops: CDR1 SGDLS, CDR2 YYNGEE. CDR3 length: 15 amino acids. V lost 0 bases and J 2 bases, leaving 12 bases between the germline ends. Study conclusions and caveats: A link between a missense DCLRE1C variant and TCR beta V- and J-gene trimming emerged from a later analysis. Among the most significant clusters, several appeared linked to common viral pathogens in a later analysis. In a later analysis, productive TCRs from donors in an Asian-associated ancestry cluster reportedly carried fewer N-insertions than the cohort mean.

This receptor was obtained from a male donor in good health and CMV-seronegative. Sequencing was done on a sample of PBMCs. This chain links TRBV9 with TRBJ2-7; the D gene is possibly TRBD1 (6 bases). The CDR3 nucleotides are TGTGCCAGCAGCGTAGCGGGTGCAGGGGCCTACGAGCAGTACTTC. It encodes CASSVAGAGAYEQYF.